The entry that follows covers one T cell receptor beta chain sequence. Amplification yielded TCR beta CDR3 regions, with RNA transcripts as the source. A set of HTBI primers served as the primers for a first-round RT-PCR of the TCR CDR3. TCRdb reprocessed the multiplex PCR reads via MiXCR and lists one record per CDR3 protein. The repertoire holds about 370,000 distinct CDR3 sequences, with approximately 14% as singletons. V was pared by 3 bases and J by 10 bases, with 10 bases between. This CDR3 spans 12 amino acids. Per the germline V gene, CDR1 is KGHDR and CDR2 is SFDVKD. The sample belongs to a study of T cells in Graves' hyperthyroidism and ophthalmopathy.

The sample was blood. The source of this sequence is a woman aged 55-70 years with Graves' ophthalmopathy. The chain has TRBV24-1 and TRBJ2-3; D is unclear. CDR3 region: CATSDPQTAQYF. The CDR3 DNA reads TGTGCCACCAGTGATCCGCAAACGGCGCAGTATTTT.